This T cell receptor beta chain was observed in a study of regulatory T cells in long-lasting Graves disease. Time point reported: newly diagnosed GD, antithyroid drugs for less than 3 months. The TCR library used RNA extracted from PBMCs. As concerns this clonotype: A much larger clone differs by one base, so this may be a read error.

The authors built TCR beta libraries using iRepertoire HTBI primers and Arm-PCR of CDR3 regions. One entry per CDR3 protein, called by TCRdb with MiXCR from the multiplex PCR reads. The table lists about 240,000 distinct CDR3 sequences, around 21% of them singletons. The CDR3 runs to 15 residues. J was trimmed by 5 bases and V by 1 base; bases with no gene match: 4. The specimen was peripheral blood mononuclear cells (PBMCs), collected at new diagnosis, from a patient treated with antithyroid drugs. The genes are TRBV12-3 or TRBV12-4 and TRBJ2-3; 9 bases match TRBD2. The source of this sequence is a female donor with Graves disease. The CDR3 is CASSLEPREGDTQYF. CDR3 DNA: TGTGCCAGCAGTTTAGAGCCGCGGGAGGGAGATACGCAGTATTTT.